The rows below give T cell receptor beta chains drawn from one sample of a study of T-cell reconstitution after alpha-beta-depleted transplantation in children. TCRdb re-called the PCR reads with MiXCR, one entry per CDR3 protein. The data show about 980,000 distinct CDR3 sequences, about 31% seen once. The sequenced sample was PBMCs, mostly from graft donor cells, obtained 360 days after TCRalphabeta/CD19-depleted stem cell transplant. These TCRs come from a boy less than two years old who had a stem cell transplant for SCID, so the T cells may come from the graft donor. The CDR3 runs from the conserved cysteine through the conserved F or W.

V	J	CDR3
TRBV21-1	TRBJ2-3	CASSKATRARVLTDTQYF
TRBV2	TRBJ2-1	CASTSTPSSGQFF
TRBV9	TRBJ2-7	CASSVGFSYEQYF
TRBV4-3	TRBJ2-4	CASSQEVLDRRNIQYF
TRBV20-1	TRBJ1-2	CSARDGWYGYTF
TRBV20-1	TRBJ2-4	CSAREIGKNIQYF
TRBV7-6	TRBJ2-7	CASSSSPAGTGGYEQYF
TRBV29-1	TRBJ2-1	CSGRLSSGATYNEQFF
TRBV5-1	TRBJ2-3	CASSLLAGQGFDTQYF
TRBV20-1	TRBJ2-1	CSQTRVNEQFF
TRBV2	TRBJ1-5	CASSPDGYSNQPQHF
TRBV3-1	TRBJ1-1	CASSQGGGNTEAFF
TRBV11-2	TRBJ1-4	CASSPAGARGEKLFF
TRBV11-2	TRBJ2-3	CASSLTGLVWTDTQYF
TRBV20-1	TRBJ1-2	CSARDLRSNYGYTF
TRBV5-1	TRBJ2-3	CASSLGGTAATDTQYF